This T cell receptor beta chain originates from a study of T-cell reconstitution after alpha-beta-depleted transplantation in children. Study observations and caveats: The main origin of T-cell counts and diversity one year after transplant was newly produced T cells. TCRbeta diversity was high at day 60 in some patients (a result of surviving recipient T cells and thymic progenitors). After transplant, at about two months, alpha-beta T cells were reportedly derived from several hundred expanded graft clones.

Molecular barcoding with unique molecular identifiers was used for the TCRbeta library. A single record per CDR3 protein comes from TCRdb applying MiXCR to the PCR reads. Of roughly 790,000 distinct CDR3 sequences in the sample, roughly 16% were seen once. With regard to this clonotype: What it recognizes is unknown.

Trimming removed 5 bases at V and 4 bases at J, with 20 bases between. This CDR3 comprises 16 residues. This sequence originates from a male patient between 5 and 17 years old who had a stem cell transplant for acute lymphoblastic leukemia, so the T cells may come from the graft donor. The sample consisted of PBMCs, mostly from graft donor cells, taken 360 days after TCRalphabeta/CD19-depleted stem cell transplant. The chain has TRBV12-3 or TRBV12-4 and TRBJ1-1, with D maybe TRBD1 (5 bases). CDR3 amino acids: CASSARTGPLGTEAFF. CDR3 bases: TGTGCCAGCAGTGCTCGGACGGGACCGCTGGGCACTGAAGCTTTCTTT.